What follows are 22 T cell receptor beta chains derived from one specimen sequenced in a study of blood T cell repertoires in COVID-19. Measured with immunoSEQ multiplex PCR; TCRdb has only the in-frame clones, and not every one. The sample includes just under 80,000 clones, approximately 88% of them seen just once. The source material was peripheral blood. The receptor source for this set is a human donor in a cohort sampled during active COVID-19.

This chain connects TRBV5-8 to TRBJ2-4, with D possibly matching TRBD1 (5 bases). Germline-derived CDR1 and CDR2 are SGHTS and YDEGEE. Trimming pared 1 base from V and 1 base from J, leaving 9 bases between. The CDR3 runs to 15 residues. Here the CDR3 DNA reads TGTGCCAGCAGCTTGCGGACAATGGCCAAAAACATTCAGTACTTC. It translates to CASSLRTMAKNIQYF.

The chain recombines TRBV7-9 with TRBJ1-1; D uncertain. This CDR3 is built from 14 residues. The V gene lost 4 bases and the J gene lost 3 bases, with 12 bases spanning the gap. Germline V CDR1 and CDR2: SEHNR, FQNEAQ (reference sequence). The CDR3 sequence is CASSSRVGDTEAFF. In DNA form, the CDR3 reads TGTGCCAGCAGCTCAAGGGTGGGAGACACTGAAGCTTTCTTT.

The V gene is TRBV11-1, the J gene TRBJ2-7, with D possibly being TRBD2 (6 bases). Germline CDR1 and CDR2: SGHAT and FQDESV (reference sequence). The CDR3 contains 15 residues. Trimming took off 2 bases at V and 5 bases at J, with 16 bases between the two ends. Here the CDR3 reads CASSLWGGGEHEQYF. CDR3 in DNA: TGTGCCAGCAGCTTATGGGGAGGAGGGGAGCACGAGCAGTACTTC.

This clone has only a few counts. J is TRBJ2-2 and V is TRBV10-1; D call uncertain. Looked up from germline, CDR1 is WNHNN and CDR2 is SYGVQD (reference sequence). This CDR3 is 14 amino acids long. V was pared by 8 bases and J by 3 bases, with 13 bases between. CDR3 loop: CASSLAVYTGELFF. The DNA of the CDR3 is TGCGCCAGCTCTTTGGCGGTCTACACCGGGGAGCTGTTTTTT.

Of note for this clone: Different DNA sequences within this sample yield the same CDR3. The rearrangement uses TRBV5-4 and TRBJ2-5; a weak D match, TRBD1 (6 bases). Looked up from germline, CDR1 is SGHNT and CDR2 is YYREEE (reference sequence). The CDR3 totals 13 residues. Between the trimmed V and J ends, which lost 0 bases and 4 bases, there was a span of 7 bases. CDR3 sequence (DNA): TGTGCCAGCAGCTTGGAAGGGGGAGAGACCCAGTACTTC. Its translation is CASSLEGGETQYF.

The rearrangement links TRBV7-2 to TRBJ2-7; a weak D match, TRBD2 (6 bases). The CDR3 is 14 amino acids. CDR1 and CDR2 from the germline V gene are SGHTA and FQGNSA. V lost 5 bases and J 3 bases, leaving 14 bases between the germline ends. The CDR3 DNA is TGTGCCAGCAGCCTGGGGCTGGGGGGCTACGAGCAGTACTTC. Its translation: CASSLGLGGYEQYF.

This clone appeared once. This chain links TRBV2 with TRBJ2-5, with 7 positions matching TRBD2. The CDR3 runs 15 residues. CDR1 and CDR2 (germline): SNHLY, FYNNEI. The V and J ends lost 3 bases and 0 bases, in that order; junction bases with no gene match: 4. CDR3 nucleotides: TGTGCCAGCAGTGAGGAGCGGGGTCACCAAGAGACCCAGTACTTC. Translating it yields CASSEERGHQETQYF.

The V call is TRBV19, the J call TRBJ2-5; 9 nucleotides line up with TRBD2. Looked up from germline, CDR1 is LNHDA and CDR2 is SQIVND (reference sequence). V lost 6 bases to trimming and J lost 4 bases; unmatched junction nucleotides: 3. This CDR3 is built from 13 residues. The CDR3 loop is CASRAGGLETQYF. The CDR3, as DNA: TGTGCCAGTAGGGCGGGAGGGTTAGAGACCCAGTACTTC. The variable domain in full, with the rest retrieved from reference TRBV19 and TRBJ2-5, is DGGITQSPKYLFRKEGQNVTLSCEQNLNHDAMYWYRQDPGQGLRLIYYSQIVNDFQKGDIAEGYSVSREKKESFPLTVTSAQKNPTAFYLCASRAGGLETQYFGPGTRLLVL.

The rearrangement links TRBV3-1 (or the pseudogene TRBV3-2) to TRBJ1-6; TRBD1 is a possible D gene (5 bases). Germline CDR1 reads LGHDT; CDR2 reads YNNKEL (reference sequence). With 1 base removed from V and 8 bases from J, the gap between germline ends came to 12 bases. The CDR3 length is 15 residues. CDR3 bases: TGTGCCAGCAGCCAAGGGCAGGGTTCGGATTCACCCCTCCACTTT. It yields the protein CASSQGQGSDSPLHF.

As DNA, the CDR3 is TGTGCCAGCAGCTTAGGGGCGGCGGGAGGGAACACCGGGGAGCTGTTTTTT. Residues: CASSLGAAGGNTGELFF. The chain is built from TRBV7-6 and TRBJ2-2; the match to TRBD2 covers 8 bases. Germline V gene sequence: CDR1 SGHVS, CDR2 FNYEAQ. This CDR3 is 17 amino acids long. V dropped 1 base and J dropped 1; count of bases not matched to a gene: 5.

This clone has just a few counts. This chain joins TRBV7-6 and TRBJ1-5; D perhaps matches TRBD1 (6 bases). The CDR3 loop spans 14 amino acids. From germline, CDR1 is SGHVS and CDR2 FNYEAQ. V was trimmed by 6 bases and J by 1 base, leaving 10 bases between them. CDR3: CASSPDSSNQPQHF. The DNA of the CDR3 is TGTGCCAGCAGTCCGGACAGCAGCAATCAGCCCCAGCATTTT.

The chain has TRBV18 and TRBJ2-7; the D is unclear. The CDR3 is made up of 13 amino acids. The V and J ends lost 3 bases and 3 bases respectively, with 9 bases between them. Per the germline V gene, CDR1 is KGHSH and CDR2 is LQKENI. CDR3 coding DNA: TGTGCCAGCTCACCGCAGGCCTTCTACGAGCAGTACTTC. Translated: CASSPQAFYEQYF.

This chain joins TRBV5-6 and TRBJ2-5, with D hard to call. Germline values: CDR1 SGHDT, CDR2 YYEEEE. The CDR3 runs 12 residues. With 5 bases removed from V and 3 bases from J, the gap between germline ends came to 8 bases. Here the CDR3 DNA reads TGTGCCAGCAGGCGACAAAAAGAGACCCAGTACTTC. Protein: CASRRQKETQYF.

This sequence joins TRBV9 and TRBJ1-1, with D maybe TRBD1 (5 bases). V was pared by 4 bases and J by 0 bases, with 7 bases between. The CDR3 sequence is 13 residues long. CDR1 SGDLS and CDR2 YYNGEE come from the germline V gene. This CDR3 is CASSQGMNTEAFF. For the CDR3, the DNA is TGTGCCAGCAGCCAGGGAATGAACACTGAAGCTTTCTTT. Filled out from reference TRBV9 and TRBJ1-1, the complete variable domain reads DSGVTQTPKHLITATGQRVTLRCSPRSGDLSVYWYQQSLDQGLQFLIQYYNGEERAKGNILERFSAQQFPDLHSELNLSSLELGDSALYFCASSQGMNTEAFFGQGTRLTVV.

The chain combines TRBV2 with TRBJ1-2; D gene unclear. Trimming took 4 bases from V and 4 from J, leaving 7 bases between them. The CDR3 is 12 residues long. Germline values: CDR1 SNHLY, CDR2 FYNNEI. The CDR3 DNA sequence: TGTGCCAGCAGTGTTAACGGCTATGGCTACACCTTC. Residues: CASSVNGYGYTF.

This chain joins TRBV11-2 and TRBJ2-2; perhaps TRBD1 as D (6 bases). CDR3 length equals 13 residues. With 5 bases removed from V and 5 bases from J, the gap between germline ends came to 9 bases. CDR1 and CDR2 (germline): SGHAT, FQNNGV. CDR3 sequence reads: CASSLGQTGELFF. Here the CDR3 DNA reads TGTGCCAGCAGCCTAGGACAGACCGGGGAGCTGTTTTTT.

The chain is built from TRBV24-1 and TRBJ2-6; TRBD1 matches 9 bases. In germline, CDR1 is KGHDR, CDR2 SFDVKD. J was trimmed by 0 bases and V by 3 bases; bases with no gene match: 8. This CDR3 has 19 amino acids. CDR3 coding DNA: TGTGCCACCAGTGATGACCGGGGACAGGGAGTCTCTGGGGCCAACGTCCTGACTTTC. Translated, it gives CATSDDRGQGVSGANVLTF.

The V and J genes are TRBV10-3 and TRBJ1-1, with TRBD1 as a possible D gene (6 bases). Germline-derived CDR1 and CDR2 are ENHRY and SYGVKD. The CDR3 contains 13 residues. The V gene lost 4 bases and the J gene lost 2 bases, with 8 bases spanning the gap. CDR3 protein: CAISGQANTEAFF. As DNA, the CDR3 is TGTGCCATCAGTGGACAGGCAAACACTGAAGCTTTCTTT.

V and J are TRBV28 and TRBJ2-1; 7 bases agree with TRBD2. Trimming removed 2 bases from V and 6 bases from J; junction bases left unmatched: 4. CDR1 is MDHEN and CDR2 is SYDVKM in the germline V gene. This CDR3 spans 14 amino acids. The CDR3 loop reads CASSLAGTINEQFF. DNA of the CDR3: TGTGCCAGCAGTTTAGCCGGGACTATCAATGAGCAGTTCTTC.

The rearrangement uses TRBV10-3 and TRBJ1-4; D gene uncertain. V was cut by 1 base and J by 6 bases, with 6 bases left in between. The CDR3 runs 13 residues. Germline CDR1 ENHRY, CDR2 SYGVKD. The DNA of the CDR3 is TGTGCCATCAGTGAGTTCGGTTATGAAAAACTGTTTTTT. This sequence encodes CAISEFGYEKLFF.

This clone was seen a single time. The rearrangement joins TRBV30 to TRBJ1-5; D might be TRBD1 (5 bases). Trimming cost V 0 bases and J 7 bases, with 13 bases left between them. This CDR3 has 14 amino acids. CDR1 and CDR2 from the germline V gene are GTSNPN and SVGIG (reference sequence). The CDR3 region has the DNA TGTGCCTGGAGTGTAGGTCAGGGCGGCCAGCCCCAGCATTTT. It specifies CAWSVGQGGQPQHF.

The chain uses TRBV12-3 or TRBV12-4 and TRBJ2-7; TRBD1 agrees at 9 bases. The CDR3 is 13 amino acids. J lost 2 bases, V lost 8 bases, and 4 bases had no gene match. CDR3 in DNA: TGTGCCAGCGGAGGACAGGGGACCTACGAGCAGTACTTC. This translates into CASGGQGTYEQYF.